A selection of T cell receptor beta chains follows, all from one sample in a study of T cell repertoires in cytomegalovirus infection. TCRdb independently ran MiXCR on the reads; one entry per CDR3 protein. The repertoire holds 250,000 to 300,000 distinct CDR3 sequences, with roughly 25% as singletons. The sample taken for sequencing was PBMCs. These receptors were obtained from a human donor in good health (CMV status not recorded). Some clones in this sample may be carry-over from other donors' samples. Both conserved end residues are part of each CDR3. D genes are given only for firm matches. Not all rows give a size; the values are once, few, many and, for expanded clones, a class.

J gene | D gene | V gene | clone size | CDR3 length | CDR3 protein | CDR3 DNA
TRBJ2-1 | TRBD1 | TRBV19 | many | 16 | CASSINRGQGYNEQFF | TGTGCCAGTAGTATTAATCGCGGACAGGGCTACAATGAGCAGTTCTTC
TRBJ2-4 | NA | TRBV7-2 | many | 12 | CASSPHQNIQYF | TGTGCCAGCAGCCCCCACCAAAACATTCAGTACTTC
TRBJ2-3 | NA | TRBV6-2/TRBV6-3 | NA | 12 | CASSHPPGTQYF | TGTGCCAGCAGCCATCCCCCCGGTACGCAGTATTTT
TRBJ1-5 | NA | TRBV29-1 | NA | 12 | CSVGGASQPQHF | TGCAGCGTTGGGGGGGCTAGTCAGCCCCAGCATTTT
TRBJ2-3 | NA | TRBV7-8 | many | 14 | CASSFSARVDTQYF | TGTGCCAGCAGCTTCTCAGCTCGGGTAGATACGCAGTATTTT
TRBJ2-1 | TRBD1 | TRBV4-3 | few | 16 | CASSQEPGQGSNEQFF | TGCGCCAGCAGCCAAGAGCCCGGACAGGGCTCCAATGAGCAGTTCTTC
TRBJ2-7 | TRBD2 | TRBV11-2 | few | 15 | CASSVRLAGSYEQYF | TGTGCCAGCAGCGTTCGACTAGCGGGGTCCTACGAGCAGTACTTC
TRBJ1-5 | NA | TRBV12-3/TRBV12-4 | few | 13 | CASGGGARQPQHF | TGTGCCAGCGGAGGGGGGGCCAGGCAGCCCCAGCATTTT
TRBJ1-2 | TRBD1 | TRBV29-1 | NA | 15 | CSVGTGIGLFYGYTF | TGCAGCGTGGGGACAGGGATTGGTTTATTTTATGGCTACACCTTC
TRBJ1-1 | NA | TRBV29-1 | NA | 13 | CSARDTTNTEAFF | TGCAGCGCAAGGGACACCACGAACACTGAAGCTTTCTTT
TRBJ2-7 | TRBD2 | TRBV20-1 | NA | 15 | CSAALPGLGSYEQYF | TGCAGTGCTGCACTCCCGGGACTAGGCTCCTACGAGCAGTACTTC
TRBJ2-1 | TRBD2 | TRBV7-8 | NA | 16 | CASSPGGLAGVNEQSF | TGTGCCAGCAGCCCCGGCGGACTAGCGGGAGTCAATGAGCAGTCCTTC
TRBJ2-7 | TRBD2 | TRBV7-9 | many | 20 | CASSSTSRLAGKVSSYEQYF | TGTGCCAGCAGCTCTACTTCCCGACTAGCGGGTAAAGTGAGCTCCTACGAGCAGTACTTC
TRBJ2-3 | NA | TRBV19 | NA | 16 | CASTPRAGGITDTQYF | TGTGCCAGTACCCCAAGGGCTGGCGGGATAACAGATACGCAGTATTTT
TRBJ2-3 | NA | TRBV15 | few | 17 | CATSSRRVGVTTDTQYF | TGTGCCACCAGCAGCCGACGGGTAGGCGTGACAACAGATACGCAGTATTTT
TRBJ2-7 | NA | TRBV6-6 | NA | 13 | CASSLQAPDEQYF | TGTGCCAGCAGTTTACAGGCCCCGGACGAGCAGTACTTC
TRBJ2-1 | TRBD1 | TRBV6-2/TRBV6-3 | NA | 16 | CASSPGQGSGGREQLF | TGTGCCAGCAGTCCCGGACAGGGGTCAGGGGGAAGAGAGCAGCTCTTC
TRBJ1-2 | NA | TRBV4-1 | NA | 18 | CASSQDGAPSMPNYGYTF | TGCGCCAGCAGCCAAGATGGCGCACCTTCCATGCCTAACTATGGCTACACCTTC
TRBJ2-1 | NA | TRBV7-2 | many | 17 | CASSHSLRLLRGNEQFF | TGTGCCAGCAGCCATTCCTTACGGCTCCTCCGGGGCAATGAGCAGTTCTTC
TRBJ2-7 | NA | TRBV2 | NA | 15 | CASSEFGQRPYEQYF | TGTGCCAGCAGTGAATTCGGCCAGAGGCCCTACGAGCAGTACTTC
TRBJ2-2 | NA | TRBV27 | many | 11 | CASRTYGELFF | TGTGCCAGCAGAACATACGGGGAGCTGTTTTTT
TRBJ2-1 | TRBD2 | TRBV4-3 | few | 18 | CASSQRTSGSTSFNEQFF | TGCGCCAGCAGCCAGAGGACTAGCGGGAGTACTTCGTTTAATGAGCAGTTCTTC
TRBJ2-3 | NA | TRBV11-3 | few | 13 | CASTGGRTDTQYF | TGTGCCAGCACCGGAGGTCGCACAGATACGCAGTATTTT
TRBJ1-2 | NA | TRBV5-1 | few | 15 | CASSSSGTVVGGYTF | TGCGCCAGCAGCTCCTCCGGGACGGTCGTTGGTGGCTACACCTTC
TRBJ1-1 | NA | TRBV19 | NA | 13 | CASRAQGSRGAFF | TGTGCCAGTCGGGCCCAGGGGTCGAGAGGAGCTTTCTTT
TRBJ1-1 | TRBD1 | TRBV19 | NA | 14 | CASSRQGIGTEAFF | TGTGCCAGTAGCCGACAGGGGATCGGCACTGAAGCTTTCTTT
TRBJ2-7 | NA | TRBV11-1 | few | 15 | CASSLRGHFSYEQYF | TGTGCCAGCAGCTTACGTGGACATTTCTCCTACGAGCAGTACTTC
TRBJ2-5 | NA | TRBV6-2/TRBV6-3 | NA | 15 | CASSYAQGRFETQYF | TGTGCCAGCAGTTACGCTCAGGGTCGATTCGAGACCCAGTACTTC
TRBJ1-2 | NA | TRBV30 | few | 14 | CAWSVVRTNYGYTF | TGTGCCTGGAGTGTAGTGAGGACCAACTATGGCTACACCTTC
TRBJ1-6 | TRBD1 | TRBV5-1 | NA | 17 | CASSLAPRGSTDSPLHF | TGCGCCAGCAGCTTGGCCCCCAGGGGGTCCACGGACTCACCCCTCCACTTT
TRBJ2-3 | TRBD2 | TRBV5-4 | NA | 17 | CASSPGLAGTRADTQYF | TGTGCCAGCAGTCCGGGACTAGCGGGGACCCGCGCAGATACGCAGTATTTT
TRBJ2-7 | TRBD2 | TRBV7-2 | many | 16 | CASGPWRASGSYEQYF | TGTGCCAGCGGCCCCTGGAGGGCTAGCGGCTCCTACGAGCAGTACTTC
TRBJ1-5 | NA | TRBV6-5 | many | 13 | CASSPANNQPQHF | TGTGCCAGCAGCCCGGCTAACAATCAGCCCCAGCATTTT
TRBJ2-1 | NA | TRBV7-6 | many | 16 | CASSLGSGTGDLEQFF | TGTGCCAGCAGCTTAGGGTCAGGGACGGGGGATCTGGAGCAGTTCTTC
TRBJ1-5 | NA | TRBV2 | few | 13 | CASSDDYNQPQHF | TGTGCCAGCAGTGACGACTATAATCAGCCCCAGCATTTT
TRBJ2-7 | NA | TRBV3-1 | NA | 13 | CASSHGPAREQYF | TGTGCCAGCAGCCACGGACCAGCTCGGGAGCAGTACTTC
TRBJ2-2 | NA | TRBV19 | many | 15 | CASSILAQNTGELFF | TGTGCCAGTAGTATACTAGCCCAAAACACCGGGGAGCTGTTTTTT